Sequencing of this T cell receptor (beta chain) was carried out in a study of CD8 T cells in ankylosing spondylitis. Overall study findings and caveats: Several of the motif variants were reported before in synovial fluid and blood from reactive arthritis. Disease-linked clones were CD8+ and relatively rare in peripheral blood. Made up of about eight highly homologous variants, a TCR beta motif appeared characteristic of ankylosing spondylitis blood.

Germline CDR1 is DFQATT and CDR2 is SNEGSKA (reference sequence). Deletions cut 6 bases from V and 6 bases from J, with 18 bases between. The CDR3 is 14 amino acids. This clonotype was counted at least ten times. The antigen is unknown. Making the TCR beta libraries involved quantitative 5'-RACE with molecular barcodes. TCRdb recomputed calls from the 5' RACE reads with MiXCR, one row per CDR3 protein. The sample consists of 150,000 to 200,000 distinct CDR3 sequences, 15% to 20% of them appearing once. V gene TRBV20-1 combines with J gene TRBJ2-1; possibly TRBD2 for D (7 bases). The sequenced sample was blood, either unsorted or a sorted T cell fraction (not recorded which). This clonotype was obtained from a male donor aged 10-35 years with ankylosing spondylitis or in good health (not recorded which). CDR3 DNA sequence: TGCAGTGCGCAGAGGGGGGGGCAAGGCAATGAGCAGTTCTTC. As protein: CSAQRGGQGNEQFF.